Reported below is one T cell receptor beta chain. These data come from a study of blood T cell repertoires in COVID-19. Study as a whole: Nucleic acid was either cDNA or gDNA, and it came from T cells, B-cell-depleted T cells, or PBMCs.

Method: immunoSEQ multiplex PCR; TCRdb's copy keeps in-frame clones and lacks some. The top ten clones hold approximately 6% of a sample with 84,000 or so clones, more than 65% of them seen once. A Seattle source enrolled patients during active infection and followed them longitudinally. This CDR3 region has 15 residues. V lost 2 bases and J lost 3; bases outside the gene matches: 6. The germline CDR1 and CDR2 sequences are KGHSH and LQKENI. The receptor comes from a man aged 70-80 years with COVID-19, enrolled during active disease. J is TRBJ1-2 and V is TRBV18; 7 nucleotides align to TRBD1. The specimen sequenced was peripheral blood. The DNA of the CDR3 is TGTGCCAGCTCACCAAGGGACAGACTAGACTATGGCTACACCTTC. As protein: CASSPRDRLDYGYTF. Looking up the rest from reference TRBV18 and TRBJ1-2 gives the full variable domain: NAGVMQNPRHLVRRRGQEARLRCSPMKGHSHVYWYRQLPEEGLKFMVYLQKENIIDESGMPKERFSAEFPKEGPSILRIQQVVRGDSAAYFCASSPRDRLDYGYTFGSGTRLTVV.